This TCR beta chain came from a study of blood T cell repertoires in COVID-19. Study-level background: PBMCs, B-cell-depleted T cells, or T cells provided the cDNA or gDNA that made up the material.

The method was immunoSEQ multiplex PCR; TCRdb's version includes in-frame clones alone and lacks a portion of them. The sample holds more than 200,000 clones, 87% seen once. Participants were aged about 18 to 90 years, lived in roughly 25 US areas, and enrolled virtually. The V gene lost 4 bases and the J gene lost 1 base, with 17 bases spanning the gap. Germline lookup yields CDR1 SGHRS and CDR2 YFSETQ. This CDR3 contains 16 residues. This TCR was recovered from a woman younger than 45 with acute COVID-19. The chain carries TRBV5-1 and TRBJ2-5, with a tentative D call TRBD1 (7 bases). The source material was PBMCs or T cells enriched from blood (not recorded which). The CDR3 bases are TGCGCCAGCAGCACTGGACAGGCGGGACTCCAAGAGACCCAGTACTTC. Its protein product is CASSTGQAGLQETQYF.